A selection of T cell receptor beta chains follows, all from one sample in a study of blood T cells in healthy people across ages. Each CDR3 protein gets one entry after TCRdb re-called the 5' RACE reads with MiXCR. The repertoire holds approximately 2,000,000 distinct CDR3 sequences, with about two fifths as singletons. Sequenced: blood. These receptors all come from a human donor in good health. CDR3s include the opening cysteine and the closing phenylalanine or tryptophan. D genes are given only for firm matches. The size entry is marked missing in some rows and otherwise reads once, few, many or a size class.

D,size,J,V,CDR3,DNA
NA,NA,TRBJ2-7,TRBV7-2,CASSLGTDGRSYEQYF,TGTGCCAGCAGCCTAGGGACTGACGGGAGATCCTACGAGCAGTACTTC
NA,few,TRBJ1-5,TRBV5-1,CASEAGGRSNQPQHF,TGCGCCAGCGAAGCGGGGGGCAGAAGCAATCAGCCCCAGCATTTT
NA,NA,TRBJ2-4,TRBV7-2,CASSLDSSSENIQYF,TGTGCCAGCAGCTTAGATTCATCCTCCGAAAACATTCAGTACTTC
NA,NA,TRBJ1-1,TRBV12-3/TRBV12-4,CASSLLRDSYEAFF,TGTGCCAGCAGTTTATTAAGGGATTCATATGAAGCTTTCTTT
TRBD1,NA,TRBJ1-5,TRBV6-1,CASSPDRANQPQHF,TGTGCCAGCAGCCCGGACAGGGCCAATCAGCCCCAGCATTTT
TRBD1,few,TRBJ1-2,TRBV20-1,CSAFSSAGQHQANYGYTF,TGCAGTGCCTTCTCTTCCGCGGGACAGCATCAAGCTAACTATGGCTACACCTTC
NA,once,TRBJ1-6,TRBV9,CASSTTGVSPLHF,TGTGCCAGCAGCACGACGGGGGTTTCACCCCTCCACTTT
NA,many,TRBJ2-4,TRBV20-1,CSARRTENIQYF,TGCAGTGCTAGGAGGACGGAAAACATTCAGTACTTC
NA,NA,TRBJ2-5,TRBV6-2/TRBV6-3,CASRPGQILYQETQYF,TGTGCCAGCAGACCCGGACAGATACTGTACCAAGAGACCCAGTACTTC
NA,NA,TRBJ2-3,TRBV4-2,CASSFHSVLASTDTQYF,TGTGCCAGCAGCTTCCATTCCGTACTAGCTAGCACAGATACGCAGTATTTT
TRBD2,few,TRBJ2-1,TRBV6-1,CASSLGLAGGPRYNEQFF,TGTGCCAGCAGTCTAGGACTAGCGGGGGGCCCGCGATACAATGAGCAGTTCTTC
NA,NA,TRBJ2-4,TRBV20-1,CSASNLAFAKNIQYF,TGCAGTGCTAGCAACCTAGCGTTTGCCAAAAACATTCAGTACTTC
NA,NA,TRBJ1-3,TRBV20-1,CSASYGVSNTIYF,TGCAGTGCTAGTTACGGAGTTAGCAACACCATATATTTT
NA,NA,TRBJ2-2,TRBV11-3,CASSPTLNTGELFF,TGTGCCAGCAGCCCAACTCTGAACACCGGGGAGCTGTTTTTT
TRBD2,few,TRBJ2-1,TRBV20-1,CSARVRRAGPRYNEQFF,TGCAGTGCTAGAGTTCGCCGAGCGGGACCTCGCTACAATGAGCAGTTCTTC
NA,NA,TRBJ1-2,TRBV4-1,CASRHTGRTNYGYTF,TGCGCCAGCAGACACACGGGACGGACTAACTATGGCTACACCTTC
NA,NA,TRBJ2-5,TRBV6-2/TRBV6-3,CASSYSFRPQETQYF,TGTGCCAGCAGTTACTCGTTCAGGCCCCAAGAGACCCAGTACTTC
NA,few,TRBJ1-2,TRBV29-1,CSVERESYGYTF,TGCAGCGTTGAAAGAGAATCCTATGGCTACACCTTC
NA,NA,TRBJ2-2,TRBV5-8,CASSHRDLNTGELFF,TGTGCCAGCAGCCACCGGGACTTGAACACCGGGGAGCTGTTTTTT
TRBD2,NA,TRBJ2-5,TRBV12-3/TRBV12-4,CASSPILAGGAETQYF,TGTGCCAGCAGTCCGATCCTAGCGGGGGGAGCGGAGACCCAGTACTTC
NA,NA,TRBJ2-5,TRBV11-1,CASSGEGGIVSGETQYF,TGTGCCAGCAGCGGCGAAGGGGGAATAGTTAGTGGAGAGACCCAGTACTTC
NA,few,TRBJ1-5,TRBV4-1,CASSHSPENQPQHF,TGCGCCAGCAGCCACAGCCCAGAGAATCAGCCCCAGCATTTT
NA,NA,TRBJ1-2,TRBV28,CASSFTGPRDYGYTF,TGTGCCAGCAGTTTTACAGGACCCCGCGACTATGGCTACACCTTC
NA,NA,TRBJ2-3,TRBV6-6,CASRDTAFSTDTQYF,TGTGCCAGCAGGGACACCGCTTTTAGCACAGATACGCAGTATTTT
TRBD2,NA,TRBJ2-5,TRBV6-6,CASKTGTSGATQETQYF,TGTGCCAGCAAGACCGGGACTAGCGGGGCAACCCAAGAGACCCAGTACTTC
TRBD1,NA,TRBJ1-2,TRBV7-9,CASTFRTGNNYGYTF,TGTGCCAGCACCTTCAGGACAGGAAACAACTATGGCTACACCTTC
NA,NA,TRBJ1-4,TRBV9,CASSVAPRTTNEKLFF,TGTGCCAGCAGCGTAGCCCCCCGGACAACTAATGAAAAACTGTTTTTT
NA,few,TRBJ2-1,TRBV12-5,CASGYDSEQFF,TGTGCTAGTGGTTATGACTCTGAGCAGTTCTTC
TRBD2,NA,TRBJ2-3,TRBV20-1,CSARDPVAGSTDTQYF,TGCAGTGCTAGAGATCCAGTAGCGGGGAGCACAGATACGCAGTATTTT
TRBD1,few,TRBJ1-2,TRBV4-2,CASSQDPGGDYGYTF,TGTGCCAGCAGCCAAGATCCAGGGGGCGACTATGGCTACACCTTC
NA,NA,TRBJ1-1,TRBV2,CASSGDTSTEAFF,TGTGCCAGCAGTGGGGACACAAGCACTGAAGCTTTCTTT
NA,once,TRBJ1-1,TRBV20-1,CSARVHAPNTEAFF,TGCAGTGCTAGAGTCCATGCCCCGAACACTGAAGCTTTCTTT
TRBD1,few,TRBJ2-1,TRBV27,CASSGGDRGLLSSYNEQFF,TGTGCCAGCAGTGGAGGGGACAGGGGGCTATTAAGCTCCTACAATGAGCAGTTCTTC